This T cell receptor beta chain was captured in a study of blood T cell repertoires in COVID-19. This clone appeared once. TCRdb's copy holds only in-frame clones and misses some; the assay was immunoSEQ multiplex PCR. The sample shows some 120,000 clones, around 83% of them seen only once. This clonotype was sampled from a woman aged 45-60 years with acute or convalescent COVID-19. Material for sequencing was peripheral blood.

The CDR3: CASSLRLAGYNEQFF. DNA of the CDR3: TGTGCCAGCAGCTTAAGACTAGCGGGGTACAATGAGCAGTTCTTC. The chain recombines TRBV7-7 with TRBJ2-1, with 11 bases that match TRBD2. In germline, CDR1 is SSHAT, CDR2 FNYEAQ (reference sequence). After removal of 2 bases from V and 4 bases from J, the junction contained 1 base not matched to a gene. This CDR3 is 15 amino acids long.